This entry concerns a single TCR beta chain. Its target is unknown. This specimen comes from a study of T cell repertoires in cytomegalovirus infection. Study overall: Selection of CMV epitopes for the study included recently identified HLA-C-restricted and well-studied HLA-B-restricted ones. Both CMV infection and a matching HLA type were indicated by public TCR beta signatures. Notes on the study in general: Totalled public TCR beta family frequency picked out people who carried CMV plus the relevant HLA. CMV-specific TCR beta clonotypes restricted by HLA-C were the ones dominating the ex vivo response.

After removal of 4 bases from V and 3 bases from J, the junction contained 7 bases not matched to a gene. Germline assignment: CDR1 SGHRS and CDR2 YFSETQ. This CDR3 has 15 amino acids. TCRdb processed the reads anew with MiXCR; each CDR3 protein has one entry. The table includes approximately 990,000 distinct CDR3 sequences, 31% detected once. The receptor was isolated from a human donor in good health (CMV status not recorded). Some clones in this sample may be carry-over from other donors' samples. The chain carries TRBV5-1 and TRBJ2-1; 7 nucleotides align to TRBD2. The sequencing here drew on cultured CD8+ T cells from PBMCs, taken from culture after CMV antigen stimulation. CDR3 coding DNA: TGCGCCAGCAGCCAAGCGGGGACGTACTACAATGAGCAGTTCTTC. This encodes CASSQAGTYYNEQFF.